These T cell receptor beta chains were read from a single sample in a study of T cell responses to AZD1222 COVID-19 vaccine. Measured with immunoSEQ multiplex PCR; TCRdb has only the in-frame clones, and not every one. Of more than 100,000 clones listed, 85% to 95% are singletons. Here the sequenced sample was peripheral blood, taken 28 days after the second AZD1222 dose. The origin of the receptors is an adult who received the AZD1222 COVID-19 vaccine. Each CDR3 is given with its conserved first and last residue. Each record gives: V gene, J gene, clone size, D gene, CDR3 protein, CDR3 DNA. A D gene is named only where the DNA matches it firmly. Clone size appears in some rows only: once, few, many, or a class for an expanded clone.

>TRBV7-2|TRBJ2-3|-|TRBD1
CASSLVSPLSGQGPDTQYF
TGTGCCAGCAGCTTAGTATCCCCGCTGTCGGGACAGGGACCAGATACGCAGTATTTT
>TRBV25-1|TRBJ2-1|once|-
CASSEAVQGQFF
TGTGCCAGCAGTGAAGCGGTTCAGGGGCAGTTCTTC
>TRBV9|TRBJ1-4|once|-
CASSVAGAREKLFF
TGTGCCAGCAGCGTAGCTGGGGCGCGAGAAAAACTGTTTTTT
>TRBV5-1|TRBJ2-3|-|TRBD2
CASSLVPLPSGSTDTQYF
TGCGCCAGCAGCTTGGTACCACTTCCTAGCGGAAGCACAGATACGCAGTATTTT
>TRBV11-3|TRBJ2-3|few|-
CASSPGKSGTDTQYF
TGTGCCAGCAGCCCCGGGAAAAGCGGCACAGATACGCAGTATTTT
>TRBV7-2|TRBJ1-1|-|TRBD1
CASSQRSGTGALNTEAFF
TGTGCCAGCAGCCAGAGATCCGGGACAGGGGCTCTGAACACTGAAGCTTTCTTT
>TRBV7-2|TRBJ1-3|-|-
CASSLARTRGNTIYF
TGTGCCAGCAGCTTAGCCCGGACACGAGGAAACACCATATATTTT
>TRBV6-5|TRBJ2-7|-|-
CASSSGQSYEQYF
TGTGCCAGCAGTTCTGGACAATCCTACGAGCAGTACTTC
>TRBV19|TRBJ2-5|-|-
CASSHPTDPRTQYF
TGTGCCAGTAGTCACCCGACGGACCCCCGGACCCAGTACTTC
>TRBV4-1|TRBJ1-4|-|TRBD1
CASSYQGQGEKLFF
TGCGCCAGCAGCTACCAGGGACAGGGTGAAAAACTGTTTTTT
>TRBV5-6|TRBJ1-2|-|-
CASSLQTGWGGYTF
TGTGCCAGCAGCTTACAGACAGGTTGGGGTGGCTACACCTTC
>TRBV6-1|TRBJ1-2|-|-
CASSEARTQRAQDYGYTF
TGTGCCAGCAGTGAAGCGAGGACTCAGCGGGCCCAGGACTATGGCTACACCTTC
>TRBV30|TRBJ2-5|-|TRBD1
CAWSGQGETQYF
TGTGCCTGGAGTGGACAGGGAGAGACCCAGTACTTC
>TRBV5-1|TRBJ1-1|-|-
CASSLGGTNTEAFF
TGCGCCAGCAGCCTAGGGGGGACGAACACTGAAGCTTTCTTT
>TRBV5-4|TRBJ2-3|-|TRBD2
CASSSGRDWATHTQYF
TGTGCCAGCAGCTCCGGGAGGGACTGGGCTACCCATACGCAGTATTTT
>TRBV6-1|TRBJ1-1|-|-
CASSEAAADYEAFF
TGTGCCAGCAGTGAAGCCGCAGCCGATTATGAAGCTTTCTTT
>TRBV15|TRBJ1-4|-|-
CATSRDSGSIEKLFF
TGTGCCACCAGCAGAGATTCAGGGAGTATAGAAAAACTGTTTTTT
>TRBV20-1|TRBJ2-5|-|TRBD2
CSASWAGGLSETQYF
TGCAGTGCTAGTTGGGCGGGGGGGCTCTCAGAGACCCAGTACTTC
>TRBV18|TRBJ1-1|-|-
CASSPIQLENTEAFF
TGTGCCAGCTCACCAATCCAGCTAGAGAACACTGAAGCTTTCTTT
>TRBV7-9|TRBJ2-1|-|TRBD2
CASSKTGGDEQFF
TGTGCCAGCAGCAAAACCGGGGGGGATGAGCAGTTCTTC
>TRBV18|TRBJ2-7|-|TRBD1
CASSPGTGGTYEQYF
TGTGCCAGCTCACCTGGGACAGGGGGGACCTACGAGCAGTACTTC
>TRBV11-3|TRBJ2-2|-|-
CASSPGDGGTGELFF
TGTGCCAGCAGTCCAGGAGATGGCGGGACCGGGGAGCTGTTTTTT
>TRBV10-3|TRBJ1-1|-|TRBD1
CAIKIQGQGATEAFF
TGTGCCATCAAAATACAAGGACAGGGGGCGACTGAAGCTTTCTTT
>TRBV15|TRBJ1-5|-|-
CATSRGDNNQPQHF
TGTGCCACCAGCAGAGGGGACAACAATCAGCCCCAGCATTTT
>TRBV5-1|TRBJ1-1|-|-
CASSLAVGGTEAFF
TGCGCCAGCAGCTTGGCGGTGGGCGGCACTGAAGCTTTCTTT
>TRBV12-5|TRBJ2-1|-|-
CASGLVEYEQFF
TGTGCTAGTGGTTTGGTAGAGTATGAGCAGTTCTTC
>TRBV5-8|TRBJ1-2|-|-
CASSLLYSAHGYTF
TGTGCCAGCAGCTTGCTGTACTCTGCCCATGGCTACACCTTC
>TRBV19|TRBJ2-3|-|TRBD2
CASSSSGRAGGADTQYF
TGTGCCAGTAGTTCCAGCGGGAGGGCCGGGGGGGCAGATACGCAGTATTTT
>TRBV7-2|TRBJ1-6|-|-
CASSLVGRSYNSPLHF
TGTGCCAGCAGCTTAGTGGGGAGATCCTATAATTCACCCCTCCACTTT
>TRBV18|TRBJ2-5|-|-
CASSPLLEETQYF
TGTGCCAGCTCACCCCTGTTAGAAGAGACCCAGTACTTC
>TRBV6-6|TRBJ2-1|-|-
CASSLTGPLLF
TGTGCCAGCAGTTTAACGGGACCCCTCCTCTTC
>TRBV30|TRBJ1-5|-|-
CAWSLGRRIQPQHF
TGTGCCTGGAGTCTTGGAAGGAGAATTCAGCCCCAGCATTTT
>TRBV6-5|TRBJ2-2|-|-
CASSYSGDGLAGELFF
TGTGCCAGCAGTTACTCGGGGGACGGTCTGGCCGGGGAGCTGTTTTTT
>TRBV10-3|TRBJ1-1|-|TRBD1
CAIRATGENTEAFF
TGTGCCATCCGAGCGACAGGGGAGAACACTGAAGCTTTCTTT
>TRBV5-1|TRBJ1-5|-|-
CASSLGGGTPSNQPQHF
TGCGCCAGCAGCTTGGGGGGCGGAACGCCTAGCAATCAGCCCCAGCATTTT
>TRBV7-2|TRBJ1-6|-|TRBD1
CASSTYRGVNSPLHF
TGTGCCAGCAGCACCTACAGGGGGGTGAATTCACCCCTCCACTTT
>TRBV29-1|TRBJ1-2|-|TRBD1
CSVWGPDRAYGYTF
TGCAGCGTTTGGGGACCTGACAGGGCGTATGGCTACACCTTC
>TRBV11-2|TRBJ2-7|-|-
CASSLQAGEQYF
TGTGCCAGCAGCCTCCAAGCAGGCGAGCAGTACTTC
>TRBV3-1/TRBV3-2|TRBJ2-3|-|TRBD2
CASSHYPGLGVRTQYF
TGTGCCAGCAGCCACTACCCGGGACTAGGAGTTCGCACGCAGTATTTT
>TRBV15|TRBJ1-2|once|TRBD1
CATSTGTGRFDGYTF
TGTGCCACCAGCACCGGGACAGGGAGGTTTGATGGCTACACCTTC
>TRBV6-2/TRBV6-3|TRBJ1-2|-|-
CASSLNTGHGYTF
TGTGCCAGCAGCCTCAATACAGGGCATGGCTACACCTTC
>TRBV7-9|TRBJ1-4|few|-
CASSRLNEKLFF
TGTGCCAGCAGTCGCCTTAATGAAAAACTGTTTTTT
>TRBV28|TRBJ1-6|-|-
CASSLQDRDNSPLHF
TGTGCCAGCAGTTTACAGGACAGAGATAATTCACCCCTCCACTTT
>TRBV2|TRBJ2-4|-|-
CASRMTGVAKNIQYF
TGTGCCAGCAGGATGACAGGTGTAGCCAAAAACATTCAGTACTTC
>TRBV7-9|TRBJ1-3|-|-
CASSPPGGSGNTIYF
TGTGCCAGCAGCCCCCCGGGTGGGTCTGGAAACACCATATATTTT
>TRBV4-2|TRBJ2-2|-|-
CASSQDPLPTGELFF
TGTGCCAGCAGCCAAGATCCCCTGCCAACCGGGGAGCTGTTTTTT
>TRBV5-5|TRBJ1-3|-|TRBD1
CASSLAPGGGNTIYF
TGTGCCAGCAGCTTGGCGCCAGGGGGAGGAAACACCATATATTTT
>TRBV5-1|TRBJ1-6|few|-
CASSPGGGYNSPLHF
TGCGCCAGCAGCCCTGGAGGCGGGTACAATTCACCCCTCCACTTT
>TRBV6-6|TRBJ1-1|-|-
CASRPKLNMNTEAFF
TGTGCCAGCAGACCCAAACTGAACATGAACACTGAAGCTTTCTTT
>TRBV28|TRBJ1-2|-|-
CASSFSLRGGSDGYTF
TGTGCCAGCAGTTTTTCCCTCCGTGGAGGTAGCGATGGCTACACCTTC
>TRBV13|TRBJ2-5|-|TRBD2
CASSLGGRREAFQETQYF
TGTGCCAGCAGCTTAGGTGGTCGGCGGGAGGCCTTCCAAGAGACCCAGTACTTC
>TRBV20-1|TRBJ1-2|-|-
CSASSIRGSIEYGYTF
TGCAGTGCTAGTTCCATCAGGGGTTCGATCGAATATGGCTACACCTTC
>TRBV5-1|TRBJ2-3|once|TRBD1
CASSLGQGEKDTQYF
TGCGCCAGCAGCCTTGGACAGGGAGAGAAAGATACGCAGTATTTT
>TRBV18|TRBJ2-7|-|-
CASSHGSGIPFYEQYF
TGTGCCAGCTCACACGGCAGTGGGATACCTTTTTACGAGCAGTACTTC
>TRBV6-6|TRBJ2-1|once|-
CASTQYNEQFF
TGTGCCAGCACCCAGTACAATGAGCAGTTCTTC
>TRBV2|TRBJ1-1|few|-
CASRPGLLGEAFF
TGTGCCAGCAGACCAGGACTCCTTGGGGAAGCTTTCTTT
>TRBV12-3/TRBV12-4|TRBJ2-3|-|TRBD1
CASCQGGRDTQYF
TGTGCCAGCTGCCAAGGGGGCCGGGATACGCAGTATTTT
>TRBV28|TRBJ1-1|-|-
CASSLLTEAFF
TGTGCCAGCAGTTTATTAACTGAAGCTTTCTTT